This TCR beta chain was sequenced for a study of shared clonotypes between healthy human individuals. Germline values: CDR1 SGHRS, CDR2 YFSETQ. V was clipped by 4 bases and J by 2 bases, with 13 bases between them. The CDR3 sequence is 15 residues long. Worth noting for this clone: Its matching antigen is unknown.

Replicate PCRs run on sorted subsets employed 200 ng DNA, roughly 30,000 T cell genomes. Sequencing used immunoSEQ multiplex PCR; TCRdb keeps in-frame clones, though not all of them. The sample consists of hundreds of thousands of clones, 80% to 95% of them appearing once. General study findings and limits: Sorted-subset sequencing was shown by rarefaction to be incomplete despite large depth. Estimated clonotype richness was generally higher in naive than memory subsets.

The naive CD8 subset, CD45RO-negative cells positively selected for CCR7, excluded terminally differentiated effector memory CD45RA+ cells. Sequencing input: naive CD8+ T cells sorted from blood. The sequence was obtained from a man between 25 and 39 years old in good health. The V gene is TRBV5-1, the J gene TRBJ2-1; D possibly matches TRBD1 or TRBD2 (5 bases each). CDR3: CASSPEGWTYNEQFF. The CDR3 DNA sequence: TGCGCCAGCAGCCCTGAGGGGTGGACCTACAATGAGCAGTTCTTC.